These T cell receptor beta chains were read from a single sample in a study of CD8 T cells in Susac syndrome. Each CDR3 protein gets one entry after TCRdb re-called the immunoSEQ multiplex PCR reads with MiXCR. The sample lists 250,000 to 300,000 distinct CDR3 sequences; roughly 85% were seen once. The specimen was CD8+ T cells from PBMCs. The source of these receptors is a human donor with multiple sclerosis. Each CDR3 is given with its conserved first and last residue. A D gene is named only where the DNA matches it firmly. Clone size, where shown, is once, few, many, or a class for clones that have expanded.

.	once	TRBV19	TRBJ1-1	CASSWGPRGTEAFF	TGTGCCAGTAGTTGGGGGCCACGGGGGACTGAAGCTTTCTTT
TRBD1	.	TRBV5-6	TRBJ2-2	CASSQGQGASTGELFF	TGTGCCAGCAGCCAAGGACAGGGGGCCTCCACCGGGGAGCTGTTTTTT
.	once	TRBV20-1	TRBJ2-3	CSAGLYWVTDTQYF	TGCAGTGCTGGCCTGTATTGGGTGACAGATACGCAGTATTTT
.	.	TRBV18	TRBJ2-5	CASSPPGDQETQYF	TGTGCCAGCTCCCCGCCGGGTGACCAAGAGACCCAGTACTTC
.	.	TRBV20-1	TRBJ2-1	CSARDLVQVSDSYNEQFF	TGCAGTGCTAGAGATCTGGTCCAAGTCAGTGACTCCTACAATGAGCAGTTCTTC
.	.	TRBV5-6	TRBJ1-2	CASSLAPDGTYGYTF	TGTGCCAGCAGCTTGGCCCCGGACGGGACCTATGGCTACACCTTC
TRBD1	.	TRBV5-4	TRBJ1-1	CASSLIGTGNPEAFF	TGTGCCAGCAGCTTAATTGGGACAGGGAATCCTGAAGCTTTCTTT
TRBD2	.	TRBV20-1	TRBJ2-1	CSAPRLAGGFNEQFF	TGCAGTGCTCCCCGTCTAGCGGGAGGGTTCAATGAGCAGTTCTTC
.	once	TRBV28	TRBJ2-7	CASSLTRSYEQYF	TGTGCCAGCAGCTTGACTCGATCCTACGAGCAGTACTTC
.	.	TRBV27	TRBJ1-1	CASSLYGAPNTEAFF	TGTGCCAGCAGTTTATATGGGGCTCCGAACACTGAAGCTTTCTTT
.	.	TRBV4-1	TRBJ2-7	CASSQDREGYTYEQYF	TGCGCCAGCAGCCAAGATCGTGAGGGTTACACCTACGAGCAGTACTTC
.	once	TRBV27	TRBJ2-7	CASSFGAAIYEQYF	TGTGCCAGCAGTTTCGGCGCGGCCATCTACGAGCAGTACTTC
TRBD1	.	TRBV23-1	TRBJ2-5	CASPKGTGPLQYF	TGCGCCAGCCCCAAAGGGACAGGGCCCCTTCAGTACTTC
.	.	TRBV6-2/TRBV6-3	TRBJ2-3	CASSTGVLWGDTQYF	TGTGCCAGCAGTACCGGGGTTCTCTGGGGAGATACGCAGTATTTT
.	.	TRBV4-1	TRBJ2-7	CASSQVYGSYEQYF	TGCGCCAGCAGCCAAGTGTACGGCTCCTACGAGCAGTACTTC
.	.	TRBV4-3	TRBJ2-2	CASSGSGVNTGELFF	TGCGCCAGCAGTGGGTCGGGGGTTAACACCGGGGAGCTGTTTTTT
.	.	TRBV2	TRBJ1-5	CASSEGGQPQHF	TGTGCCAGCAGTGAAGGGGGACAGCCCCAGCATTTT
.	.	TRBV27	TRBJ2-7	CASSLSAGSPGEQYF	TGTGCCAGCAGTTTATCGGCGGGCTCCCCCGGCGAGCAGTACTTC
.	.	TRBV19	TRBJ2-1	CASSISSEQYNEQFF	TGTGCCAGTAGTATTAGCAGCGAGCAGTACAATGAGCAGTTCTTC
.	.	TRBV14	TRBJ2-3	CASSPRLESTDTQYF	TGTGCCAGCAGCCCCAGACTCGAAAGCACAGATACGCAGTATTTT
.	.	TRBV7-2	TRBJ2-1	CASSPLTGLAYSYNEQFF	TGTGCCAGCAGCCCACTAACCGGGCTAGCTTACTCCTACAATGAGCAGTTCTTC
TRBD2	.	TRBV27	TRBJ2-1	CASSYLAGGLYNEQFF	TGTGCCAGCAGTTACTTAGCGGGAGGGCTATACAATGAGCAGTTCTTC
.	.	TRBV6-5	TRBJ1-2	CASSYGAPYYGYTF	TGTGCCAGCAGTTACGGGGCTCCCTACTATGGCTACACCTTC
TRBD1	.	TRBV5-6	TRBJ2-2	CASSYGTGHTGELFF	TGTGCCAGCAGTTATGGGACAGGGCACACCGGGGAGCTGTTTTTT
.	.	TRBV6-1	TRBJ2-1	CASSKPGRSYNEQFF	TGTGCCAGCAGTAAACCTGGTCGCTCCTACAATGAGCAGTTCTTC
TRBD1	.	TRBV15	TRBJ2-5	CATSRVGTGYETQYF	TGTGCCACCAGCAGAGTGGGGACAGGGTACGAGACCCAGTACTTC
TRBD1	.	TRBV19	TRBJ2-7	CASSNGGTGVLSYEQYF	TGTGCCAGTAGTAATGGCGGGACAGGGGTACTATCCTACGAGCAGTACTTC
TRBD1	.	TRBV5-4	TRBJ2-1	CASSPKFQGALDNEQFF	TGTGCCAGCAGCCCAAAGTTTCAGGGGGCCCTCGACAATGAGCAGTTCTTC
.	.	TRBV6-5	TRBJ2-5	CASSYSGGVETQYF	TGTGCCAGCAGTTACTCCGGGGGAGTAGAGACCCAGTACTTC
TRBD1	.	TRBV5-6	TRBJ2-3	CASSFNTRGKDTQYF	TGTGCCAGCAGCTTCAATACCAGGGGGAAGGATACGCAGTATTTT
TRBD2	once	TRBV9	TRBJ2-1	CASSVRLAEGGNEQFF	TGTGCCAGCAGCGTAAGGTTAGCGGAGGGAGGGAATGAGCAGTTCTTC
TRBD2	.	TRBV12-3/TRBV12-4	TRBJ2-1	CASSLEVAGGNEQFF	TGTGCCAGCAGTTTAGAGGTAGCGGGAGGCAATGAGCAGTTCTTC
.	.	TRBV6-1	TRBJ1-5	CASSEFGDRFSNQPQHF	TGTGCCAGCAGTGAATTCGGAGACAGGTTTAGCAATCAGCCCCAGCATTTT
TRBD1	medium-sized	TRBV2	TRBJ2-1	CASLDGTGDEQFF	TGTGCCAGCCTCGACGGGACAGGGGATGAGCAGTTCTTC
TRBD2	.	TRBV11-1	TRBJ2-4	CASSLRLPGLAGGRLVGLKNIQYF	TGTGCCAGCAGCCTGAGATTGCCGGGACTAGCGGGAGGGCGCCTGGTGGGATTAAAAAACATTCAGTACTTC
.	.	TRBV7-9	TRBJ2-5	CASSSPDERIETQYF	TGTGCCAGCAGCTCCCCGGATGAGAGGATTGAGACCCAGTACTTC
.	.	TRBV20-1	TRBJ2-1	CSASPDVEQFF	TGCAGTGCTAGTCCGGACGTAGAGCAGTTCTTC
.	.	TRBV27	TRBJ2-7	CASGEMRDEQYF	TGTGCCAGCGGGGAAATGCGGGACGAGCAGTACTTC
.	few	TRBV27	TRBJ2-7	CASSPSRGLYEQYF	TGTGCCAGCAGTCCGAGTCGGGGACTCTACGAGCAGTACTTC
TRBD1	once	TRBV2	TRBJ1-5	CASSGPGQGEHQPQHF	TGTGCCAGCAGTGGACCGGGACAGGGGGAGCATCAGCCCCAGCATTTT
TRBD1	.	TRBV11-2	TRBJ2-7	CASSSEGAPSEQYF	TGTGCCAGCAGCTCCGAGGGGGCCCCCAGCGAGCAGTACTTC